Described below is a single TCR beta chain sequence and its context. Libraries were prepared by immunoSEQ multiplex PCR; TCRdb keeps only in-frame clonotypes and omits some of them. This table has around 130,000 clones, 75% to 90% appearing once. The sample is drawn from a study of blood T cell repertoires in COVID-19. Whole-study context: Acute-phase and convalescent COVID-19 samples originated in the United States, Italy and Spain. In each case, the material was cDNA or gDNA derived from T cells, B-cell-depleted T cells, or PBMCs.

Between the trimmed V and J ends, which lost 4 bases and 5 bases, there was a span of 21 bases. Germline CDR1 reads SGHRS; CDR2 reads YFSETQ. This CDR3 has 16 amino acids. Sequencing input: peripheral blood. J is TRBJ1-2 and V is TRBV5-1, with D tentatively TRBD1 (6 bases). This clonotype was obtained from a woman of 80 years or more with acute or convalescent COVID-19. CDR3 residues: CASSPERDRNAYGYTF. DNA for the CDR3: TGCGCCAGCAGCCCGGAACGTGACAGGAATGCGTATGGCTACACCTTC.